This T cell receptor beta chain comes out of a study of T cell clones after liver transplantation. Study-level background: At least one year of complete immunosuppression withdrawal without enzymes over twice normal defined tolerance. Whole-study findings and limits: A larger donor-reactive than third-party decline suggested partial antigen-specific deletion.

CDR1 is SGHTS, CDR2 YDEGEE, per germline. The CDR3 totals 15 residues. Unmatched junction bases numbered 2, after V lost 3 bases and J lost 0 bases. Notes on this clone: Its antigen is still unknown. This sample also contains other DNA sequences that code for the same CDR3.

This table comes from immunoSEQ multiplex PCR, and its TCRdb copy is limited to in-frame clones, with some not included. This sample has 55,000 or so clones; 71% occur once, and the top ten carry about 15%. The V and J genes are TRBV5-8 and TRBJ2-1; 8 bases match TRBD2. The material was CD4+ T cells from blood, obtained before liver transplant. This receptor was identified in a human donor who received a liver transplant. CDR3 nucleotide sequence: TGTGCCAGCAGCTCAAGCGGGGGCTCCTACAATGAGCAGTTCTTC. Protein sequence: CASSSSGGSYNEQFF.